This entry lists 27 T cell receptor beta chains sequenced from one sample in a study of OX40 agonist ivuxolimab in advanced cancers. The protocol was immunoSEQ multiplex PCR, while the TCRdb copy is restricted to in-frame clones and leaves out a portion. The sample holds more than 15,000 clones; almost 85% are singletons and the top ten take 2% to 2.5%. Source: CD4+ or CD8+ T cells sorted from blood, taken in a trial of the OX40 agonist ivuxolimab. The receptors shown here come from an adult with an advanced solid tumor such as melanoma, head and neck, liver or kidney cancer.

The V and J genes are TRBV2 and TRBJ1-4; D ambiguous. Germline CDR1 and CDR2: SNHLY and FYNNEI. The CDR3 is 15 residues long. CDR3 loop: CATRRQLQANEKLFF. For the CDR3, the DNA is TGTGCAACCCGACGCCAACTGCAGGCAAATGAAAAACTGTTTTTT.

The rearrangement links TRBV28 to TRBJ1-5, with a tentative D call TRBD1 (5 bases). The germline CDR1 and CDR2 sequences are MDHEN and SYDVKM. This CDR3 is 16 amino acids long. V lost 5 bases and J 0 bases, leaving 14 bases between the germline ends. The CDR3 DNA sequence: TGTGCCAGCAGTCTCCCTCGAGGGGTTAGCAATCAGCCCCAGCATTTT. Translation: CASSLPRGVSNQPQHF.

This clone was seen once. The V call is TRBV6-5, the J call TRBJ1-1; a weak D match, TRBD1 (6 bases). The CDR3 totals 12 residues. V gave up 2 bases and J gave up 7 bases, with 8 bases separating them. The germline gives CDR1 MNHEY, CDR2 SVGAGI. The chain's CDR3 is CASSYDRNEAFF. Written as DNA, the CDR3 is TGTGCCAGCAGTTACGACAGGAATGAAGCTTTCTTT.

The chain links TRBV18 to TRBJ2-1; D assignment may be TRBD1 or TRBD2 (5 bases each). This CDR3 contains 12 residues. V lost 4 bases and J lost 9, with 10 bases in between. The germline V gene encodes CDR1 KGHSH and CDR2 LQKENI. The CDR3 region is CASSLPRGEQFF. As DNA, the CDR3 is TGTGCCAGCTCACTCCCGAGGGGTGAGCAGTTCTTC.

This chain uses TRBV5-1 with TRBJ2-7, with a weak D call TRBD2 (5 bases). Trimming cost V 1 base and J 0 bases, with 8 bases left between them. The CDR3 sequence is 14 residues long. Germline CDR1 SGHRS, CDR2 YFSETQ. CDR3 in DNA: TGCGCCAGCAGCTTGAGCGGTTTCTCCTACGAGCAGTACTTC. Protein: CASSLSGFSYEQYF.

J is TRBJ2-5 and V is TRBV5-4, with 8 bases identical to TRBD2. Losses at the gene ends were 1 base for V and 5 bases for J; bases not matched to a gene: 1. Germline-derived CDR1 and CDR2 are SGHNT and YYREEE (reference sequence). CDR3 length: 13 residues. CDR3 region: CASSLTGGETQYF. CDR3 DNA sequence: TGTGCCAGCAGCTTGACGGGAGGGGAGACCCAGTACTTC.

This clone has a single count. As DNA, the CDR3 is TGCAGTGCTGGGACCTTAGGTGTGCAGTTCTTC. It translates to CSAGTLGVQFF. V and J are TRBV20-1 and TRBJ2-1; D assignment may be TRBD1 or TRBD2 (5 bases each). V was shortened by 5 bases and J by 12 bases, with 14 bases between the two germline ends. Germline CDR1 reads DFQATT; CDR2 reads SNEGSKA (reference sequence). The CDR3 length is 11 residues.

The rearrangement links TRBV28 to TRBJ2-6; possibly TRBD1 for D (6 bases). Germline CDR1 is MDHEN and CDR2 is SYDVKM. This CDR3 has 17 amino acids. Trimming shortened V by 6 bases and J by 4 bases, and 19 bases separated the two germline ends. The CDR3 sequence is CASRGRDNLKGANVLTF. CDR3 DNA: TGTGCCAGCAGAGGCCGGGACAACCTAAAAGGGGCCAACGTCCTGACTTTC. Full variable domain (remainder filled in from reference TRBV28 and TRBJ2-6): DVKVTQSSRYLVKRTGEKVFLECVQDMDHENMFWYRQDPGLGLRLIYFSYDVKMKEKGDIPEGYSVSREKKERFSLILESASTNQTSMYLCASRGRDNLKGANVLTFGAGSRLTVL.

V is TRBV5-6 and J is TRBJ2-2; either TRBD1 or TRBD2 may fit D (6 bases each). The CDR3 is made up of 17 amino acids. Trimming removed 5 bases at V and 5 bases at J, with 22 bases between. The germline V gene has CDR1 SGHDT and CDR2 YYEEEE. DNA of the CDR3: TGTGCCAGCAGATTGAGGGGGTCCGGGACTTGGACCGGGGAGCTGTTTTTT. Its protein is CASRLRGSGTWTGELFF.

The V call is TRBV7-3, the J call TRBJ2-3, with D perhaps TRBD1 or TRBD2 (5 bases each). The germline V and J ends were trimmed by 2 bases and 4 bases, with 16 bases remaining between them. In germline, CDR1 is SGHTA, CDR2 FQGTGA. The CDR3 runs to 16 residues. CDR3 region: CASSLLGGLSSDTQYF. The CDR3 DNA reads TGTGCCAGCAGCTTACTTGGGGGTCTATCCTCAGATACGCAGTATTTT.

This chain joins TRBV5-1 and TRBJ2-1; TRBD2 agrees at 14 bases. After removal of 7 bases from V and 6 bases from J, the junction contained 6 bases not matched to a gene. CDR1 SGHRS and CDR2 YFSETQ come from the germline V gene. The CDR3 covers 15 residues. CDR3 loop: CASSPGLAGGNEQFF. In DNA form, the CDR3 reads TGCGCCAGCTCCCCCGGACTAGCGGGAGGCAATGAGCAGTTCTTC.

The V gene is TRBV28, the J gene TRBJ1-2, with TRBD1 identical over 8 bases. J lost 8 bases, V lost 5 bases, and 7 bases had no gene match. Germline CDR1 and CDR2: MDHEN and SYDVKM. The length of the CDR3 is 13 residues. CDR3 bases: TGTGCCAGCAGTCCGCAGGGGGCGGGGGGCTACACCTTC. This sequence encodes CASSPQGAGGYTF.

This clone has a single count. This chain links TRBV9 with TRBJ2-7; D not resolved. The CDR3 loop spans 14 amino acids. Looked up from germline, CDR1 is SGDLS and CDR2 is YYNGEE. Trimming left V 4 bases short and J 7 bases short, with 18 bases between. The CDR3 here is CASSISVESLEQYF. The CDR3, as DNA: TGTGCCAGCAGCATCTCAGTCGAGAGTCTGGAGCAGTACTTC. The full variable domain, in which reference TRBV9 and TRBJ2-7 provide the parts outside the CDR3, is DSGVTQTPKHLITATGQRVTLRCSPRSGDLSVYWYQQSLDQGLQFLIQYYNGEERAKGNILERFSAQQFPDLHSELNLSSLELGDSALYFCASSISVESLEQYFGPGTRLTVT.

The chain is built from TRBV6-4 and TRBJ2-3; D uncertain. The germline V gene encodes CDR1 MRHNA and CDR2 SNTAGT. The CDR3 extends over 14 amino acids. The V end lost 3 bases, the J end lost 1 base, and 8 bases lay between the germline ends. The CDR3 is CASSEMSGTDTQYF. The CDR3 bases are TGTGCCAGCAGTGAGATGTCTGGCACAGATACGCAGTATTTT.

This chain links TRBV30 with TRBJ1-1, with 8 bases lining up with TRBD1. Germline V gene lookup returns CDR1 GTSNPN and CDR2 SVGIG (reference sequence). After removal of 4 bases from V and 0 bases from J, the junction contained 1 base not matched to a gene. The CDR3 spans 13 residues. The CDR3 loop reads CAWKTGVNTEAFF. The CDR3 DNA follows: TGTGCCTGGAAGACAGGGGTGAACACTGAAGCTTTCTTT.

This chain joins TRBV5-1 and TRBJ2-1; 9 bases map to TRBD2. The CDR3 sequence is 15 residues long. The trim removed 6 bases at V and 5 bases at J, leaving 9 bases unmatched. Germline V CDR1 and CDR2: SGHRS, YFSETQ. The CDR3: CASTLGGTSNNEQFF. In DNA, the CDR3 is TGCGCCAGCACCCTGGGAGGGACTAGCAACAATGAGCAGTTCTTC.

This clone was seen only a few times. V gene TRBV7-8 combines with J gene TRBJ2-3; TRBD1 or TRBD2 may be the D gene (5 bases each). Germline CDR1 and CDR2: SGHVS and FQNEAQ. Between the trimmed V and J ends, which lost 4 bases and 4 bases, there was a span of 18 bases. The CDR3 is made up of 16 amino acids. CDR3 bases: TGTGCCAGCAGCTCGACCCCGGGACGGGTGGCAGATACGCAGTATTTT. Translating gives CASSSTPGRVADTQYF.

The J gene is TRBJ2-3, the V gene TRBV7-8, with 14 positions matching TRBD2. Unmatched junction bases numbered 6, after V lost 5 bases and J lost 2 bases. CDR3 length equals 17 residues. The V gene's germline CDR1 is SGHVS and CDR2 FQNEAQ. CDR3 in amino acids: CASSPGLAGGSTDTQYF. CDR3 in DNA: TGTGCCAGCAGCCCTGGACTAGCGGGAGGCTCCACAGATACGCAGTATTTT.

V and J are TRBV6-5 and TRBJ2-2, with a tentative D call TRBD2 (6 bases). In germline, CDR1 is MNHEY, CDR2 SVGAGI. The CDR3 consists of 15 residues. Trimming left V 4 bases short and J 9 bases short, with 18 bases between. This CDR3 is CASSSPGLWVRELFF. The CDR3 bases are TGTGCCAGCAGTTCTCCGGGACTCTGGGTCCGGGAGCTGTTTTTT.

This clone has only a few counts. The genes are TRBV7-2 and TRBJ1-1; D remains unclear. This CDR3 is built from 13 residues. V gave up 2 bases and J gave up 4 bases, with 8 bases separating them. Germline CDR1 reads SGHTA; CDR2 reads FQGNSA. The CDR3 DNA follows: TGTGCCAGCAGCTTAATGGCCTCCACTGAAGCTTTCTTT. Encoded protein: CASSLMASTEAFF.

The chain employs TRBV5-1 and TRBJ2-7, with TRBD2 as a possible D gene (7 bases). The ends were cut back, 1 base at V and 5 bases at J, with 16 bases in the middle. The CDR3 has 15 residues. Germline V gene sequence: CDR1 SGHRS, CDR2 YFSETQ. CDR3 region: CASSLKGGGPNEQYF. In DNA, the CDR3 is TGCGCCAGCAGCTTGAAGGGGGGAGGGCCGAACGAGCAGTACTTC.

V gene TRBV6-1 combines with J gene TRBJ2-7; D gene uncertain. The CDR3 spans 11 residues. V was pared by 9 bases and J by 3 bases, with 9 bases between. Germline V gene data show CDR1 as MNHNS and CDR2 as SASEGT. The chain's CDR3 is CASKTDYEQYF. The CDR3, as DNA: TGTGCCAGTAAGACCGACTACGAGCAGTACTTC.

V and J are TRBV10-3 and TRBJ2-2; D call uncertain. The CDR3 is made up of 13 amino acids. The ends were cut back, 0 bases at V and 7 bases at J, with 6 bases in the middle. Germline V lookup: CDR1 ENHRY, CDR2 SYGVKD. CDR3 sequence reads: CAISESNFGELFF. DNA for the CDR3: TGTGCCATCAGTGAGTCGAACTTCGGGGAGCTGTTTTTT.

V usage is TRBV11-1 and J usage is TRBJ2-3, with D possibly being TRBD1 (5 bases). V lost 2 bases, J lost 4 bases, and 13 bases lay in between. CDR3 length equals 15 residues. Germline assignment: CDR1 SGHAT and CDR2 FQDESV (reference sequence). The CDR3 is CASSLMVRAADTQYF. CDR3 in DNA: TGTGCCAGCAGCTTAATGGTCAGGGCAGCAGATACGCAGTATTTT.

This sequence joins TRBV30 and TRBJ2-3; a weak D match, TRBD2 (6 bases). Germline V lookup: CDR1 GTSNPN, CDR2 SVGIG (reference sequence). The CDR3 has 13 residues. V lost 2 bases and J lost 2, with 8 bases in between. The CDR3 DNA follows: TGTGCCTGGAGTCGGGGGATCACAGATACGCAGTATTTT. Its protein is CAWSRGITDTQYF. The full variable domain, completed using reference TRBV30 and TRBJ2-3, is SQTIHQWPATLVQPVGSPLSLECTVEGTSNPNLYWYRQAAGRGLQLLFYSVGIGQISSEVPQNLSASRPQDRQFILSSKKLLLSDSGFYLCAWSRGITDTQYFGPGTRLTVL.

Here the CDR3 reads CASSLADSPNYGYTF. Here the CDR3 DNA reads TGCGCCAGCAGCTTGGCCGACAGCCCTAACTATGGCTACACCTTC. The chain links TRBV5-1 to TRBJ1-2, with a possible D match to TRBD1 (5 bases). V was trimmed by 0 bases and J by 0 bases, leaving 9 bases between them. The germline V gene has CDR1 SGHRS and CDR2 YFSETQ. The CDR3 sequence is 15 residues long. Full variable domain (rest looked up from reference TRBV5-1 and TRBJ1-2): KAGVTQTPRYLIKTRGQQVTLSCSPISGHRSVSWYQQTPGQGLQFLFEYFSETQRNKGNFPGRFSGRQFSNSRSEMNVSTLELGDSALYLCASSLADSPNYGYTFGSGTRLTVV.

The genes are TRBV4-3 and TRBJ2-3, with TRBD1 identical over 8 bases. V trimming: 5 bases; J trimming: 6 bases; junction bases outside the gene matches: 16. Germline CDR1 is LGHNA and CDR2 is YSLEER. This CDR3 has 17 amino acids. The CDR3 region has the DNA TGCGCCAGCAGCGCACGACTCCAGGGGGCGAGAGGGGATACGCAGTATTTT. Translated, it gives CASSARLQGARGDTQYF.